This T cell receptor beta chain stems from a study of CD8 T cells in Susac syndrome. The RNA input was roughly 0.5 to 1 ug, and it was reverse transcribed with random hexamers. TCR beta CDR3 was amplified by immunoSEQ covering 54 Vbeta and 13 Jbeta. TCRdb recomputed calls from the immunoSEQ multiplex PCR reads with MiXCR, one row per CDR3 protein. The sample includes some 200,000 distinct CDR3 sequences, 92% of them seen just once. This clonotype was detected only once. Its antigen is not known. Study outcomes and limitations: The number of individuals included in the study's TCR sequencing and HLA analysis was acknowledged as relatively small.

Input material: CD8+ T cells from PBMCs. This receptor was obtained from a human donor with multiple sclerosis.

The CDR3 here is CASSFQDRDYGYTF. The CDR3 DNA is TGCGCCAGCAGCTTCCAAGACAGGGATTATGGCTACACCTTC. The V and J genes are TRBV5-1 and TRBJ1-2; 7 positions match TRBD1. V trimming: 2 bases; J trimming: 5 bases; junction bases outside the gene matches: 6. The germline gives CDR1 SGHRS, CDR2 YFSETQ. The CDR3 covers 14 residues.